The 30 T cell receptor beta chains below all came from one sample that was sequenced in a study of neurological immune-mediated disorders (dated by TCRdb to about 2019). In the paper's terms, the time point label means: longitudinal time-point 2. The library came from 5' RACE. Sequencing used an Illumina HiSeq 2500. TCRdb reanalyzed the raw reads on its own, using fastp at Q25 for trimming and MiXCR for clone calling, and kept in-frame beta chains. Each CDR3 protein appears once, grouped with its most common genes and DNA. In all, the sample holds about 60,000 distinct CDR3 sequences, and nearly 10% of those were seen once. Of the sample, under 15% is held by the ten largest clones. The sequenced material came from PBMCs. All receptors come from a young man in good health.

This clonotype was detected ten times or more. This chain uses TRBV20-1 with TRBJ2-7, with D possibly TRBD2 on 5 matching bases. CDR1 and CDR2 (germline): DFQATT, SNEGSKA (reference sequence). V shed 4 bases and J shed 5 bases, with 18 bases lying between them. The length of the CDR3 is 14 residues. CDR3 protein: CSAIFPGKRNEQYF. DNA for the CDR3: TGCAGTGCTATCTTTCCGGGAAAGAGAAACGAGCAGTACTTC.

This clonotype was counted ten times or more. The chain joins TRBV10-3 to TRBJ2-5, with 14 bases fitting TRBD2. Germline CDR1 and CDR2: ENHRY and SYGVKD. This CDR3 is built from 16 residues. The V and J ends lost 9 bases and 4 bases, in that order; junction bases with no gene match: 10. The CDR3 protein is CAIQSGTSGRGETQYF. CDR3 DNA sequence: TGTGCCATTCAATCCGGGACTAGCGGGAGAGGAGAGACCCAGTACTTC.

This clonotype has at least ten counts. The CDR3: CASSLGQGGKTQYF. In DNA form, the CDR3 reads TGTGCCAGCAGCCTAGGACAGGGTGGGAAGACCCAGTACTTC. The chain is built from TRBV5-6 and TRBJ2-5; 8 bases map to TRBD1. Trimming took 4 bases from V and 6 from J; bases not matched to a gene: 8. Germline V gives CDR1 SGHDT, CDR2 YYEEEE. The CDR3 consists of 14 residues.

This clonotype has a count of ten or more. The CDR3: CSAREVRSGRSSGANVLTF. For the CDR3, the DNA is TGCAGTGCTAGAGAGGTCAGAAGCGGGAGAAGCTCTGGGGCCAACGTCCTGACTTTC. The chain uses TRBV20-1 and TRBJ2-6, with TRBD2 identical over 8 bases. Trimming cost V 0 bases and J 0 bases; bases outside gene matches: 10. The CDR3 is 19 amino acids. Germline CDR1 and CDR2: DFQATT and SNEGSKA (reference sequence).

The chain has TRBV29-1 and TRBJ2-7; perhaps TRBD2 as D (5 bases). Germline lookup yields CDR1 SQVTM and CDR2 ANQGSEA. This CDR3 has 13 amino acids. The V end lost 4 bases, the J end lost 4 bases, and 14 bases lay between the germline ends. CDR3 in DNA: TGCAGCGTTGGACGGGTCCGGGGTTACGAGCAGTACTTC. Its protein is CSVGRVRGYEQYF.

This clonotype was found many times. The gene calls are TRBV29-1 and TRBJ2-7; D tentatively reads TRBD1 or TRBD2 (6 bases each). With 5 bases removed from V and 5 bases from J, the gap between germline ends came to 16 bases. Germline V lookup: CDR1 SQVTM, CDR2 ANQGSEA. The CDR3 spans 13 residues. The CDR3 loop is CSVSSGAQDEQYF. The CDR3 DNA reads as TGCAGCGTTTCATCGGGGGCGCAGGACGAGCAGTACTTC.

The table lists this clonotype with many counts. The V call is TRBV2, the J call TRBJ1-6; D perhaps matches TRBD1 (5 bases). This CDR3 comprises 15 residues. Trimming left V 7 bases short and J 5 bases short, with 15 bases between. Looked up from germline, CDR1 is SNHLY and CDR2 is FYNNEI. CDR3 nucleotides: TGTGCCAGCACCGAGGACGGGGGGAATAATTCACCCCTCCACTTT. Encoded protein: CASTEDGGNNSPLHF.

The table lists this clonotype with many counts. The chain has TRBV28 and TRBJ2-1, with D uncertain. In germline, CDR1 is MDHEN, CDR2 SYDVKM. This CDR3 contains 11 residues. Trimming pared 1 base from V and 8 bases from J, leaving 3 bases between. In DNA form, the CDR3 reads TGTGCCAGCAGTTTATCATATGAGCAGTTCTTC. Amino acids: CASSLSYEQFF.

In this sample, this clonotype turned up many times. The CDR3 region has the DNA TGCGCCAGCAGCTTGGCCGGGAGACAGGGATACAATGAGCAGTTCTTC. Translating it yields CASSLAGRQGYNEQFF. This chain joins TRBV5-1 and TRBJ2-1; maybe TRBD1 (7 bases). V gave up 0 bases and J gave up 4 bases, with 14 bases separating them. Germline V gene sequence: CDR1 SGHRS, CDR2 YFSETQ. The CDR3 totals 16 residues.

This clonotype occurred many times. The CDR3 here is CASSLGSRTYEQYF. CDR3 sequence (DNA): TGTGCCAGCAGCTTGGGGAGTCGGACCTACGAGCAGTACTTC. The chain is built from TRBV5-6 and TRBJ2-7; D not resolved. Germline V gives CDR1 SGHDT, CDR2 YYEEEE. The length of the CDR3 is 14 residues. V was cut by 0 bases and J by 2 bases, with 9 bases left in between.

This clonotype was recorded at least ten times. This chain uses TRBV10-3 with TRBJ1-5; 8 bases align to TRBD1. Trimming at V came to 3 bases and at J to 4 bases, leaving 5 bases not matched to a gene. CDR3 size: 15 residues. In germline, CDR1 is ENHRY, CDR2 SYGVKD. Here the CDR3 DNA reads TGTGCCATCAGTGAATCAGGGGGCCTTAATCAGCCCCAGCATTTT. This encodes CAISESGGLNQPQHF.

This clonotype came up many times. As DNA, the CDR3 is TGTGCCAGCAGCTCGAGGCCCCGGGACAAAAATAATGAAAAACTGTTTTTT. Translation: CASSSRPRDKNNEKLFF. This chain joins TRBV5-5 and TRBJ1-4; possible D gene TRBD1, 6 bases. CDR1 is SGHKS and CDR2 is YYEKEE in the germline V gene (reference sequence). This CDR3 spans 17 amino acids. The germline V and J ends were trimmed by 3 bases and 4 bases, with 19 bases remaining between them. Full variable domain (outside the CDR3, taken from reference TRBV5-5 and TRBJ1-4): DAGVTQSPTHLIKTRGQQVTLRCSPISGHKSVSWYQQVLGQGPQFIFQYYEKEERGRGNFPDRFSARQFPNYSSELNVNALLLGDSALYLCASSSRPRDKNNEKLFFGSGTQLSVL.

This clonotype was recorded at least ten times. The rearrangement links TRBV20-1 to TRBJ2-2; the D gene is possibly TRBD2 (7 bases). The CDR3 is 14 residues long. Germline loops: CDR1 DFQATT, CDR2 SNEGSKA (reference sequence). Trimming took 1 base from V and 3 from J, leaving 9 bases between them. The CDR3: CSARAGGYTGELFF. Here the CDR3 DNA reads TGCAGTGCTAGAGCGGGGGGCTACACCGGGGAGCTGTTTTTT.

This clonotype was seen repeatedly, ten times or more. Written as DNA, the CDR3 is TGTGCCAGCAGTTACCACCGGGACGTGGGGGCTGAAGCTTTCTTT. Its translation is CASSYHRDVGAEAFF. The V and J genes are TRBV6-5 and TRBJ1-1; possible D gene TRBD1, 5 bases. Per the germline V gene, CDR1 is MNHEY and CDR2 is SVGAGI. The CDR3 totals 15 residues. The ends were cut back, 2 bases at V and 6 bases at J, with 16 bases in the middle.

This clonotype appeared once. The chain links TRBV27 to TRBJ1-1; a possible D gene is TRBD1 (5 bases). Looked up from germline, CDR1 is MNHEY and CDR2 is SMNVEV (reference sequence). V shed 1 base and J shed 6 bases, with 15 bases lying between them. The CDR3 covers 15 residues. This chain's CDR3 is CASSLYTGSGSEAFF. In DNA, the CDR3 is TGTGCCAGCAGTTTATATACAGGATCGGGCTCTGAAGCTTTCTTT.

This clonotype has more than one count but fewer than ten. The chain recombines TRBV24-1 with TRBJ2-1, with D tentatively TRBD2 (6 bases). The germline gives CDR1 KGHDR, CDR2 SFDVKD. The CDR3 is made up of 15 amino acids. The V end was cut by 5 bases, the J end by 4 bases, with 14 bases between. This CDR3 reads CATSVSSGVYNEQFF. For the CDR3, the DNA is TGTGCCACCAGTGTCAGTAGCGGAGTTTACAATGAGCAGTTCTTC.

As concerns this clonotype: A much bigger clone sits one base away, suggesting this may be a read error. The chain has TRBV11-2 and TRBJ2-7, with 7 bases matching TRBD2. Trimming cost V 2 bases and J 5 bases; bases outside gene matches: 15. CDR3 length equals 17 residues. Germline loops: CDR1 SGHAT, CDR2 FQNNGV. The chain's CDR3 is CASSLPTGVGGPHEQYF. In DNA, the CDR3 is TGTGCCAGCAGCTTACCCACGGGGGTGGGAGGGCCGCACGAGCAGTACTTC.

This clonotype showed up many times. The chain couples TRBV5-1 to TRBJ2-1; D call uncertain. CDR1 SGHRS and CDR2 YFSETQ come from the germline V gene. This CDR3 spans 15 amino acids. V was clipped by 4 bases and J by 0 bases, with 11 bases between them. CDR3 nucleotide sequence: TGCGCCAGCAGCATCCCTGAGAGCTCCTACAATGAGCAGTTCTTC. It specifies CASSIPESSYNEQFF.

Remarks on this clonotype: A read error may explain this, as a much larger clone is one base away. The CDR3 does not end in the conserved phenylalanine or tryptophan, so this is likely a read error. The chain is built from TRBV7-9 and TRBJ2-7; no definite D call. V lost 5 bases to trimming and J lost 3 bases, with 11 bases between them. Germline CDR1 and CDR2: SEHNR and FQNEAQ (reference sequence). This CDR3 region has 13 residues. This CDR3 is CASSRTENYEQYL. The DNA of the CDR3 is TGTGCCAGCAGCCGAACAGAAAACTACGAGCAGTACTTA.

At least ten counts were recorded for this clonotype. V is TRBV27 and J is TRBJ2-2, with D unclear. The V end was cut by 3 bases, the J end by 0 bases, with 14 bases between. Germline V gene sequence: CDR1 MNHEY, CDR2 SMNVEV (reference sequence). The CDR3 sequence is 17 residues long. CDR3: CASSFKGSATNTGELFF. The CDR3 region has the DNA TGTGCCAGCAGTTTTAAAGGGTCAGCCACGAACACCGGGGAGCTGTTTTTT.

This clonotype was seen many times. The chain carries TRBV5-1 and TRBJ2-2; a possible D gene is TRBD2 (6 bases). The CDR3 has 17 amino acids. V shed 4 bases and J shed 6 bases, with 22 bases lying between them. In germline, CDR1 is SGHRS, CDR2 YFSETQ. CDR3 loop: CASSIYVGTLEAGELFF. The DNA for the CDR3 is TGCGCCAGCAGCATCTATGTTGGGACTCTTGAGGCCGGGGAGCTGTTTTTT.

This clonotype was detected ten times or more. The chain couples TRBV24-1 to TRBJ2-1, with 11 bases identical to TRBD2. Germline-derived CDR1 and CDR2 are KGHDR and SFDVKD. V lost 4 bases, J lost 4 bases, and 5 bases stayed unmatched. The CDR3 runs 16 residues. CDR3 bases: TGTGCCACCAGTGACCCGACTAGCGGGGTATACAATGAGCAGTTCTTC. It codes for CATSDPTSGVYNEQFF.

This clonotype was observed a handful of times. This chain links TRBV5-1 with TRBJ2-7, with 9 bases identical to TRBD2. The CDR3 has 14 residues. CDR1 and CDR2 (germline): SGHRS, YFSETQ. V lost 6 bases, J lost 2 bases, and 6 bases stayed unmatched. CDR3 bases: TGCGCCAGCACCGTAGCGGGAGCGGCCTACGAGCAGTACTTC. Amino acid sequence: CASTVAGAAYEQYF.

This clonotype was detected ten times or more. The V and J genes are TRBV5-5 and TRBJ2-1; TRBD2 agrees at 11 bases. The CDR3 sequence is 17 residues long. After removal of 0 bases from V and 6 bases from J, the junction contained 8 bases not matched to a gene. From germline, CDR1 is SGHKS and CDR2 YYEKEE (reference sequence). The CDR3 DNA reads TGTGCCAGCAGCTTGGCCGGGCTAGCGGGAGGACTCAATGAGCAGTTCTTC. This codes for CASSLAGLAGGLNEQFF.

This clonotype came up many times. This sequence joins TRBV7-9 and TRBJ2-7; D may be TRBD2 (6 bases). The CDR3 has 14 residues. Germline CDR1 and CDR2: SEHNR and FQNEAQ (reference sequence). Trimming took off 3 bases at V and 0 bases at J, with 9 bases between the two ends. CDR3 amino acids: CASSFNGGSYEQYF. The CDR3 DNA sequence: TGTGCCAGCAGCTTTAACGGGGGCTCCTACGAGCAGTACTTC.

The table lists this clonotype with many counts. The chain joins TRBV5-1 to TRBJ2-1, with 9 positions matching TRBD1. With V trimmed by 7 bases and J by 1 base, 6 bases remained unmatched. Germline assignment: CDR1 SGHRS and CDR2 YFSETQ. CDR3 size: 15 residues. The CDR3 sequence is CASYLTGGSYNEQFF. The CDR3 coding sequence is TGCGCCAGCTATCTGACAGGGGGGTCCTACAATGAGCAGTTCTTC.

The J gene is TRBJ1-6, the V gene TRBV10-3; 7 nucleotides line up with TRBD1. The V and J ends lost 5 bases and 8 bases, in that order; junction bases with no gene match: 6. Germline loops: CDR1 ENHRY, CDR2 SYGVKD. The CDR3 length is 14 residues. CDR3 sequence: CAISMTGSDSPLHF. Written as DNA, the CDR3 is TGTGCCATCAGTATGACAGGGAGCGATTCACCCCTCCACTTT.

This clonotype appeared many times. The genes are TRBV28 and TRBJ1-4; D unresolved. The germline gives CDR1 MDHEN, CDR2 SYDVKM. V shed 1 base and J shed 6 bases, with 6 bases lying between them. CDR3 length: 13 amino acids. CDR3 DNA: TGTGCCAGCAGTTTATCCGGGGATGAAAAACTGTTTTTT. Its protein is CASSLSGDEKLFF.

In this sample, this clonotype turned up many times. The rearrangement links TRBV14 to TRBJ2-3, with D tentatively TRBD2 (5 bases). The CDR3 runs to 14 residues. The germline gives CDR1 SGHDN, CDR2 FVKESK. The V gene lost 3 bases and the J gene lost 6 bases, with 13 bases spanning the gap. The CDR3 nucleotides are TGTGCCAGCAGCCACGGACTCCCCCCGGATACGCAGTATTTT. Amino acids: CASSHGLPPDTQYF.

This clonotype was seen repeatedly, ten times or more. V and J are TRBV20-1 and TRBJ1-3; possibly TRBD1 for D (6 bases). The CDR3 sequence is 15 residues long. The germline CDR1 and CDR2 sequences are DFQATT and SNEGSKA (reference sequence). V was clipped by 0 bases and J by 8 bases, with 17 bases between them. The CDR3 coding sequence is TGCAGTGCTAGAGATTCCCCGGGACACGGAGACACCATATATTTT. The encoded protein is CSARDSPGHGDTIYF.